One sample yielded the 24 T cell receptor beta chains listed below, sequenced in a study of cytomegalovirus exposure and HLA in healthy donors. Vbeta (60) and Jbeta (13) primers were used in the PCR. Clones were sequenced by immunoSEQ multiplex PCR, and TCRdb holds only the in-frame ones, with some missing. The data hold 100,000 to 150,000 clones, with just under 80% observed a single time. The specimen was PBMCs. Source of these receptors: a woman aged 40 to 49 in good health and CMV-seronegative.

The J gene is TRBJ1-2, the V gene TRBV4-1, with D maybe TRBD1 (6 bases). The length of the CDR3 is 16 residues. Germline CDR1 is MGHRA and CDR2 is YSYEKL. Trimming removed 0 bases from V and 4 bases from J, with 15 bases in between. CDR3 DNA sequence: TGCGCCAGCAGCCAAGAAGCCGGACAGCTTCTCTATGGCTACACCTTC. This sequence encodes CASSQEAGQLLYGYTF.

This chain uses TRBV1 with TRBJ2-2; the DNA was not used to check the table's D call, TRBD2. TRBV1 represents a pseudogene. The CDR3 loop spans 18 amino acids. This CDR3 reads CTSSQEERAGEVTGELFF. DNA of the CDR3: TGCACCAGCAGCCAAGAGGAACGAGCGGGAGAGGTGACCGGGGAGCTGTTTTTT.

The count of this clone is one. The chain has TRBV28 and TRBJ2-4; tentative D call: TRBD2 (6 bases). This CDR3 is built from 13 residues. CDR1 is MDHEN and CDR2 is SYDVKM in the germline V gene. V was cut by 3 bases and J by 7 bases, with 10 bases left in between. This CDR3 is CASSFRRDNIQYF. In DNA form, the CDR3 reads TGTGCCAGCAGTTTTCGGAGGGACAACATTCAGTACTTC.

The chain recombines TRBV28 with TRBJ1-4; 12 bases match TRBD1. CDR3 length equals 16 residues. Trimming at V came to 6 bases and at J to 3 bases, leaving 5 bases not matched to a gene. Germline CDR1 is MDHEN and CDR2 is SYDVKM. The CDR3 DNA follows: TGTGCCAGCAGCAAGGGACAGGGGGCTTCTAATGAAAAACTGTTTTTT. It yields the protein CASSKGQGASNEKLFF.

V and J are TRBV18 and TRBJ1-3; 8 bases align to TRBD1. The CDR3 is 14 residues long. Germline-derived CDR1 and CDR2 are KGHSH and LQKENI. V was pared by 8 bases and J by 2 bases, with 5 bases of the junction left unmatched. CDR3 DNA: TGTGCCAGCACAACGGACAGGGCTGGAAACACCATATATTTT. Its translation is CASTTDRAGNTIYF. The variable domain in full, completed from reference TRBV18 and TRBJ1-3, reads NAGVMQNPRHLVRRRGQEARLRCSPMKGHSHVYWYRQLPEEGLKFMVYLQKENIIDESGMPKERFSAEFPKEGPSILRIQQVVRGDSAAYFCASTTDRAGNTIYFGEGSWLTVV.

Comment on this clone: At one boundary the junction diverges from the germline segment, which might be a read error. The chain combines TRBV7-9 with TRBJ2-7; D not certain. Germline CDR1 SEHNR, CDR2 FQNEAQ (reference sequence). CDR3 length equals 14 residues. The CDR3 DNA is TGTTCCAGCAGTTCTGGAGTCAGTTACTACGAGCAGTACTTC. Its translation is CSSSSGVSYYEQYF.

The rearrangement uses TRBV6-6 and TRBJ2-7; 7 nucleotides agree with TRBD1. Per the germline V gene, CDR1 is MNHNY and CDR2 is SVGAGI (reference sequence). The CDR3 runs to 14 residues. V shed 6 bases and J 4 bases; nucleotides not matched to a gene: 9. This CDR3 is CASSITRDSYEQYF. The CDR3 region has the DNA TGTGCCAGCAGCATCACCCGGGACAGTTACGAGCAGTACTTC.

This clone showed up just a few times. The rearrangement joins TRBV7-8 to TRBJ1-5, with D possibly being TRBD1 (5 bases). In germline, CDR1 is SGHVS, CDR2 FQNEAQ. V lost 7 bases to trimming and J lost 5 bases, with 18 bases between them. CDR3 size: 15 residues. CDR3 in DNA: TGTGCCAGCACCCCGACCCCCCGGGGGGATCAGCCCCAGCATTTT. Protein product: CASTPTPRGDQPQHF.

The CDR3 bases are TGTGCCAGCAGCTTCCCCAGCGGAGGGACCCAGTACTTC. Translating gives CASSFPSGGTQYF. The rearrangement joins TRBV7-9 to TRBJ2-5; a weak D match, TRBD2 (5 bases). Germline V gives CDR1 SEHNR, CDR2 FQNEAQ (reference sequence). The CDR3 length is 13 residues. Trimming stripped 3 bases from V and 7 bases from J, with 12 bases between.

V and J are TRBV10-3 and TRBJ2-2; 10 bases are a match to TRBD2. CDR3 size: 19 residues. From germline, CDR1 is ENHRY and CDR2 SYGVKD. J was trimmed by 4 bases and V by 1 base; bases with no gene match: 12. CDR3 bases: TGTGCCATCAGTGAGTTGGGGCCGGTTCTAGCGGGAGTCACCGGGGAGCTGTTTTTT. It specifies CAISELGPVLAGVTGELFF.

The chain employs TRBV19 and TRBJ1-2; 7 nucleotides line up with TRBD1. There are 13 residues in the CDR3. Trimming removed 5 bases from V and 2 bases from J; junction bases left unmatched: 2. Germline CDR1 LNHDA, CDR2 SQIVND (reference sequence). The CDR3 is CASSLQGNYGYTF. In DNA form, the CDR3 reads TGTGCCAGTAGTTTACAGGGGAACTATGGCTACACCTTC.

J is TRBJ2-5 and V is TRBV28, with D maybe TRBD1 (8 bases). Trimming left V 6 bases short and J 1 base short, with 18 bases between. The CDR3 totals 16 residues. The germline gives CDR1 MDHEN, CDR2 SYDVKM. As DNA, the CDR3 is TGTGCCAGCAGACCGGGGGGTGACAGGGGCCAAGAGACCCAGTACTTC. This translates into CASRPGGDRGQETQYF. The full variable domain, its missing parts supplied by reference TRBV28 and TRBJ2-5, is DVKVTQSSRYLVKRTGEKVFLECVQDMDHENMFWYRQDPGLGLRLIYFSYDVKMKEKGDIPEGYSVSREKKERFSLILESASTNQTSMYLCASRPGGDRGQETQYFGPGTRLLVL.

This clone appeared once. This chain links TRBV29-1 with TRBJ2-3; 9 bases line up with TRBD1. The V segment lost 4 bases and the J segment 2 bases; nucleotides outside the gene matches: 7. The CDR3 has 15 residues. From germline, CDR1 is SQVTM and CDR2 ANQGSEA. Written as DNA, the CDR3 is TGCAGCGTTGGAGGACAGGGGTCTGCCACAGATACGCAGTATTTT. This encodes CSVGGQGSATDTQYF.

The chain uses TRBV7-9 and TRBJ1-1, with a tentative D call TRBD1 (5 bases). This CDR3 spans 12 amino acids. The germline CDR1 and CDR2 sequences are SEHNR and FQNEAQ (reference sequence). Trimming removed 5 bases from V and 4 bases from J, with 8 bases in between. CDR3 sequence: CASSPGGTEAFF. The CDR3 DNA is TGTGCCAGCAGCCCGGGGGGCACTGAAGCTTTCTTT.

This chain links TRBV11-3 with TRBJ2-7, with D possibly matching TRBD1 (6 bases). Germline V gives CDR1 SGHNT, CDR2 YENEEA. CDR3 length: 14 residues. V shed 3 bases and J shed 0 bases, with 9 bases lying between them. Here the CDR3 DNA reads TGTGCCAGCAGCTTGACAGGAAGCTCCTACGAGCAGTACTTC. Protein product: CASSLTGSSYEQYF.

On this clone itself: The sample carries other DNA sequences with the same CDR3. The chain has TRBV6-4 and TRBJ2-2; 9 bases are a match to TRBD1. Trimming cost V 5 bases and J 7 bases; bases outside gene matches: 5. This CDR3 is 14 amino acids long. Germline CDR1 MRHNA, CDR2 SNTAGT. CDR3 in amino acids: CASSRTGAGGELFF. As DNA, the CDR3 is TGTGCCAGCAGTCGGACAGGGGCAGGCGGGGAGCTGTTTTTT.

This chain uses TRBV6-5 with TRBJ1-2; no definite D call. V lost 2 bases, J lost 8 bases, and 12 bases lay in between. Looked up from germline, CDR1 is MNHEY and CDR2 is SVGAGI. This CDR3 has 13 residues. The CDR3 sequence is CASSYGPSGGYTF. CDR3 coding DNA: TGTGCCAGCAGTTACGGGCCGTCGGGAGGCTACACCTTC.

This clone was counted a single time. The CDR3 sequence: CASSIGLASLYEQYF. The CDR3 coding sequence is TGTGCCAGCAGCATCGGACTAGCGAGCCTCTACGAGCAGTACTTC. The chain joins TRBV13 to TRBJ2-7; 9 nucleotides line up with TRBD2. Unmatched junction bases numbered 8, after V lost 5 bases and J lost 3 bases. CDR1 is PRHDT and CDR2 is FYEKMQ in the germline V gene (reference sequence). CDR3 length equals 15 residues.

V gene TRBV28 combines with J gene TRBJ2-7; D ambiguous. This CDR3 is built from 10 residues. Trimming stripped 9 bases from V and 1 base from J, with 4 bases between. Per the germline V gene, CDR1 is MDHEN and CDR2 is SYDVKM. The DNA for the CDR3 is TGTGCCAGTAAATCCTACGAGCAGTACTTC. Residues: CASKSYEQYF.

The gene calls are TRBV6-5 and TRBJ2-5; D possibly corresponds to TRBD2 (5 bases). The assigned J gene may be wrong: the sequence end matches TRBJ2-7 better. The CDR3 has 11 amino acids. From germline, CDR1 is MNHEY and CDR2 SVGAGI. The CDR3 coding sequence is TGTGCCAGCAAGGGAGTGGACGAGCAGTACTTC. It is translated as CASKGVDEQYF.

This clone occurred a few times. This chain uses TRBV7-9 with TRBJ2-1; the D gene is possibly TRBD1 (6 bases). The CDR3 is 13 residues long. V was shortened by 5 bases and J by 4 bases, with 9 bases between the two germline ends. Germline lookup yields CDR1 SEHNR and CDR2 FQNEAQ (reference sequence). CDR3 protein: CASSPTGYNEQFF. CDR3 in DNA: TGTGCCAGCAGCCCGACAGGATACAATGAGCAGTTCTTC.

V gene TRBV27 combines with J gene TRBJ2-7, with D perhaps TRBD2 (6 bases). V shed 5 bases and J shed 7 bases, with 15 bases lying between them. This CDR3 has 13 amino acids. Per the germline V gene, CDR1 is MNHEY and CDR2 is SMNVEV (reference sequence). The CDR3 bases are TGTGCCAGCAGTCCCACGGGAGATGGGGAGCAGTACTTC. It codes for CASSPTGDGEQYF.

This rearrangement joins TRBV5-4 to TRBJ2-1; possible D gene TRBD1, 7 bases. The V gene lost 3 bases and the J gene lost 7 bases, with 26 bases spanning the gap. Germline CDR1 reads SGHNT; CDR2 reads YYREEE (reference sequence). CDR3 length equals 18 residues. The CDR3 loop is CASSSGGISKGAGNEQFF. The CDR3 region has the DNA TGTGCCAGCAGCTCCGGGGGTATTAGCAAGGGGGCGGGGAATGAGCAGTTCTTC.

This chain connects TRBV9 to TRBJ2-1, with TRBD2 matching 8 bases. V shed 3 bases, J shed 1 base, and the junction held 6 bases outside the gene matches. The CDR3 loop spans 16 amino acids. In germline, CDR1 is SGDLS, CDR2 YYNGEE. CDR3 protein: CASSGSSGTSYNEQFF. As DNA, the CDR3 is TGTGCCAGCAGCGGGAGTAGCGGGACATCCTACAATGAGCAGTTCTTC. Using reference TRBV9 and TRBJ2-1 for the parts outside the CDR3, the full variable domain is DSGVTQTPKHLITATGQRVTLRCSPRSGDLSVYWYQQSLDQGLQFLIQYYNGEERAKGNILERFSAQQFPDLHSELNLSSLELGDSALYFCASSGSSGTSYNEQFFGPGTRLTVL.